The clone carrying this T cell receptor beta chain occurred many times. This record belongs to a study of beta chain features in type 1 diabetes. Study summary: The patient and healthy donor groups were comparable for age, gender and cell yields. Cells sorted and examined across all samples totaled approximately 110 million.

Expressed TCRB transcripts were sequenced, since all the RNA that had been isolated was reverse transcribed. Repertoires were generated with immunoSEQ multiplex PCR, while TCRdb's copy carries only in-frame clones and drops some. The sample records 150,000 to 190,000 clones, approximately 8.1% being singletons. Per the germline V gene, CDR1 is GTSNPN and CDR2 is SVGIG (reference sequence). The CDR3 has 13 amino acids. Trimming removed 2 bases from V and 7 bases from J, with 15 bases in between. Averaging around 120 mL, one heparinised blood draw was given by each donor. Every sorted population was more than 95% pure.

The specimen sequenced was central memory CD4+ T cells from blood. The receptor was isolated from a man aged 18 to 35 in good health. The chain joins TRBV30 to TRBJ2-7, with D uncertain. Here the CDR3 DNA reads TGTGCCTGGAGTCCCGGGTTCGAAGCAGAGCAGTACTTC. This encodes CAWSPGFEAEQYF.